A single sample gave rise to the 24 T cell receptor beta chains below, sequenced in a study of cytomegalovirus exposure and HLA in healthy donors. The PCR employed 60 Vbeta primers together with 13 Jbeta primers. Data came from immunoSEQ multiplex PCR; TCRdb stores just in-frame clones and leaves some out. Of 230,000 or so clones detected, approximately 91% appear once; the ten largest clones hold 1.7%. The sample was PBMCs. The receptors shown here come from a girl aged 2-10 years in good health and CMV-seronegative.

This clone was counted a single time. The chain has TRBV25-1 and TRBJ2-5; 7 bases are a match to TRBD2. The germline CDR1 and CDR2 sequences are MGHDK and SYGVNS. V dropped 3 bases and J dropped 4; count of bases not matched to a gene: 5. CDR3 size: 14 residues. DNA of the CDR3: TGTGCCAGCAGTGACCCTGGGGGGGGAGAGACCCAGTACTTC. It translates to CASSDPGGGETQYF.

V gene TRBV6-5 combines with J gene TRBJ1-1; D remains ambiguous. There are 16 residues in the CDR3. Per the germline V gene, CDR1 is MNHEY and CDR2 is SVGAGI. The V end was cut by 2 bases, the J end by 4 bases, with 17 bases between. The CDR3 region is CASSYESTFRGTEAFF. In DNA, the CDR3 is TGTGCCAGCAGTTACGAGTCGACCTTTCGGGGCACTGAAGCTTTCTTT.

The V call is TRBV7-2, the J call TRBJ2-7; the match to TRBD2 covers 9 bases. The germline V gene has CDR1 SGHTA and CDR2 FQGNSA. The CDR3 covers 13 residues. Trimming removed 5 bases from V and 7 bases from J; junction bases left unmatched: 6. The CDR3 is CASSASSGVEQYF. The CDR3 DNA follows: TGTGCCAGCAGCGCCTCTAGCGGGGTTGAGCAGTACTTC.

This chain uses TRBV5-6 with TRBJ1-5; 8 nucleotides align to TRBD1. The CDR3 loop spans 17 amino acids. V lost 3 bases and J lost 0; bases outside the gene matches: 8. In germline, CDR1 is SGHDT, CDR2 YYEEEE. The CDR3 region is CASSSGTGLYSNQPQHF. CDR3 nucleotides: TGTGCCAGCAGCTCCGGGACAGGTCTCTATAGCAATCAGCCCCAGCATTTT.

This clone was found once. The chain employs TRBV6-4 and TRBJ2-7; D is ambiguous. The V end was cut by 3 bases, the J end by 3 bases, with 9 bases between. Germline assignment: CDR1 MRHNA and CDR2 SNTAGT. This CDR3 comprises 13 residues. CDR3 bases: TGTGCCAGCAGTGAGAGGTTCGGCTACGAGCAGTACTTC. It codes for CASSERFGYEQYF.

This chain joins TRBV14 and TRBJ2-1; TRBD2 agrees at 7 bases. Germline CDR1 reads SGHDN; CDR2 reads FVKESK. Germline trimming cut 0 bases from V and 3 bases from J; bases unmatched to any gene: 5. CDR3 length equals 16 residues. The CDR3 DNA is TGTGCCAGCAGCCAAGAGGCTAGCGGCGTCTACAATGAGCAGTTCTTC. Its translation is CASSQEASGVYNEQFF.

The CDR3 is CASSLDPGGYEQYF. CDR3 in DNA: TGTGCCAGCAGCTTGGATCCAGGGGGCTACGAGCAGTACTTC. V usage is TRBV5-5 and J usage is TRBJ2-7; 7 bases fit TRBD1. The CDR3 extends over 14 amino acids. Germline values: CDR1 SGHKS, CDR2 YYEKEE (reference sequence). The V segment lost 0 bases and the J segment 3 bases; nucleotides outside the gene matches: 3. The variable domain in full, with the rest retrieved from reference TRBV5-5 and TRBJ2-7, is DAGVTQSPTHLIKTRGQQVTLRCSPISGHKSVSWYQQVLGQGPQFIFQYYEKEERGRGNFPDRFSARQFPNYSSELNVNALLLGDSALYLCASSLDPGGYEQYFGPGTRLTVT.

This clone was seen a single time. The chain couples TRBV5-4 to TRBJ2-2, with TRBD2 identical over 10 bases. Germline loops: CDR1 SGHNT, CDR2 YYREEE (reference sequence). The trim removed 2 bases at V and 2 bases at J, leaving 6 bases unmatched. The CDR3 extends over 17 amino acids. The CDR3 protein is CASSLPRLAGNTGELFF. The CDR3 nucleotides read TGTGCCAGCAGCTTACCCCGACTAGCGGGTAACACCGGGGAGCTGTTTTTT.

CDR3 in amino acids: CASSRGGQGMGEQFF. In DNA, the CDR3 is TGTGCCAGCAGCCGCGGGGGGCAGGGGATGGGTGAGCAGTTCTTC. The chain employs TRBV5-4 and TRBJ2-1, with 8 bases that match TRBD2. J lost 9 bases, V lost 4 bases, and 12 bases had no gene match. The CDR3 covers 15 residues. Germline V gene sequence: CDR1 SGHNT, CDR2 YYREEE (reference sequence).

The V and J genes are TRBV5-1 and TRBJ1-1; D remains ambiguous. Looked up from germline, CDR1 is SGHRS and CDR2 is YFSETQ. The V and J ends lost 4 bases and 0 bases respectively, with 16 bases between them. The CDR3 is made up of 16 amino acids. CDR3 sequence reads: CASSPSGGPMNTEAFF. Here the CDR3 DNA reads TGCGCCAGCAGCCCGAGTGGAGGCCCCATGAACACTGAAGCTTTCTTT. The variable domain in full, completed from reference TRBV5-1 and TRBJ1-1, reads KAGVTQTPRYLIKTRGQQVTLSCSPISGHRSVSWYQQTPGQGLQFLFEYFSETQRNKGNFPGRFSGRQFSNSRSEMNVSTLELGDSALYLCASSPSGGPMNTEAFFGQGTRLTVV.

This clone was seen once. This chain uses TRBV28 with TRBJ2-3; 8 bases are shared with TRBD2. Germline V gene lookup returns CDR1 MDHEN and CDR2 SYDVKM. This CDR3 has 15 amino acids. V trimming: 3 bases; J trimming: 3 bases; junction bases outside the gene matches: 5. CDR3 sequence: CASSLGGGGTDTQYF. CDR3 sequence (DNA): TGTGCCAGCAGTTTGGGAGGCGGGGGGACAGATACGCAGTATTTT. The variable domain in full, completed from reference TRBV28 and TRBJ2-3, reads DVKVTQSSRYLVKRTGEKVFLECVQDMDHENMFWYRQDPGLGLRLIYFSYDVKMKEKGDIPEGYSVSREKKERFSLILESASTNQTSMYLCASSLGGGGTDTQYFGPGTRLTVL.

This chain connects TRBV10-3 to TRBJ1-5; D uncertain. CDR1 ENHRY and CDR2 SYGVKD come from the germline V gene. CDR3 length: 20 residues. The V end lost 2 bases, the J end lost 4 bases, and 27 bases lay between the germline ends. CDR3 sequence (DNA): TGTGCCATCAGTGAGCAGCCCGTCAGGTGGCCTCCGAACGGAAATCAGCCCCAGCATTTT. It specifies CAISEQPVRWPPNGNQPQHF.

This chain joins TRBV15 and TRBJ2-3; 10 bases agree with TRBD2. CDR1 and CDR2 from the germline V gene are LNHNV and YYDKDF (reference sequence). V lost 0 bases and J lost 4; bases outside the gene matches: 1. The CDR3 totals 15 residues. The CDR3 DNA is TGTGCCACCAGCAGAGAAGCGGGAGGGCCAGATACGCAGTATTTT. Encoded protein: CATSREAGGPDTQYF.

This chain links TRBV27 with TRBJ1-6, with D perhaps matching TRBD1 (5 bases). The CDR3 is 17 amino acids. V lost 2 bases, J lost 2 bases, and 13 bases lay in between. Germline lookup yields CDR1 MNHEY and CDR2 SMNVEV (reference sequence). The chain's CDR3 is CASSLGRVGPYNSPLHF. The DNA for the CDR3 is TGTGCCAGCAGTTTAGGCAGGGTGGGCCCCTATAATTCACCCCTCCACTTT.

In this sample, this clone turned up once. The genes are TRBV5-4 and TRBJ2-3; 7 nucleotides align to TRBD1. This CDR3 comprises 13 residues. Germline loops: CDR1 SGHNT, CDR2 YYREEE (reference sequence). J was trimmed by 3 bases and V by 4 bases; bases with no gene match: 2. Here the CDR3 reads CASSRDSTDTQYF. The DNA of the CDR3 is TGTGCCAGCAGCCGGGACAGTACAGATACGCAGTATTTT. The full variable domain, in which reference TRBV5-4 and TRBJ2-3 provide the parts outside the CDR3, is ETGVTQSPTHLIKTRGQQVTLRCSSQSGHNTVSWYQQALGQGPQFIFQYYREEENGRGNFPPRFSGLQFPNYSSELNVNALELDDSALYLCASSRDSTDTQYFGPGTRLTVL.

The chain is built from TRBV30 and TRBJ1-1; 7 bases align to TRBD1. This CDR3 region has 14 residues. Per germline, CDR1 GTSNPN and CDR2 SVGIG (reference sequence). With 4 bases clipped from V and 0 bases from J, the junction kept 5 bases outside the gene matches. The CDR3 nucleotides are TGTGCCTGGACTATACAGGGGATGAACACTGAAGCTTTCTTT. Amino acids: CAWTIQGMNTEAFF.

The V and J genes are TRBV19 and TRBJ2-7, with 8 positions matching TRBD2. J lost 2 bases, V lost 1 base, and 1 base had no gene match. This CDR3 is built from 14 residues. The germline V gene has CDR1 LNHDA and CDR2 SQIVND (reference sequence). CDR3 nucleotide sequence: TGTGCCAGTAGTATAGGTAGCGGGACCTACGAGCAGTACTTC. It yields the protein CASSIGSGTYEQYF.

The chain carries TRBV10-3 and TRBJ2-3; D not resolved. Germline V lookup: CDR1 ENHRY, CDR2 SYGVKD. The CDR3 runs to 13 residues. The V and J ends lost 4 bases and 2 bases respectively, with 7 bases between them. CDR3 coding DNA: TGTGCCATCAGTGGGCAGAACACAGATACGCAGTATTTT. It translates to CAISGQNTDTQYF.

V gene TRBV7-6 combines with J gene TRBJ1-1; D gene unclear. This CDR3 is built from 13 residues. Trimming stripped 8 bases from V and 5 bases from J, with 15 bases between. The germline gives CDR1 SGHVS, CDR2 FNYEAQ. CDR3 nucleotide sequence: TGTGCCAGCGCTTACGGAGTAGGAACTGAAGCTTTCTTT. It translates to CASAYGVGTEAFF.

V is TRBV7-2 and J is TRBJ2-3; D unresolved. V gave up 3 bases and J gave up 3 bases, with 13 bases separating them. The CDR3 consists of 15 residues. CDR1 and CDR2 (germline): SGHTA, FQGNSA. CDR3 in amino acids: CASSFNPRFTDTQYF. The CDR3 nucleotides read TGTGCCAGCAGCTTTAACCCCAGGTTTACAGATACGCAGTATTTT.

The gene calls are TRBV10-3 and TRBJ2-1; the match to TRBD2 covers 11 bases. Per germline, CDR1 ENHRY and CDR2 SYGVKD. The CDR3 is 16 residues long. The trim removed 3 bases at V and 5 bases at J, leaving 6 bases unmatched. The CDR3: CAISEITSGGDNEQFF. The CDR3, as DNA: TGTGCCATCAGTGAAATAACTAGCGGGGGAGACAATGAGCAGTTCTTC.

The genes are TRBV5-4 and TRBJ1-4, with 9 bases lining up with TRBD1. Losses at the gene ends were 0 bases for V and 8 bases for J; bases not matched to a gene: 8. Per germline, CDR1 SGHNT and CDR2 YYREEE (reference sequence). This CDR3 spans 16 amino acids. The CDR3 here is CASSLAGTGLAEKLFF. The CDR3 bases are TGTGCCAGCAGCTTGGCCGGGACAGGGTTGGCCGAAAAACTGTTTTTT.

J is TRBJ2-3 and V is TRBV20-1, with D hard to call. The CDR3 spans 11 residues. The germline V and J ends were trimmed by 1 base and 11 bases, with 10 bases remaining between them. Germline-derived CDR1 and CDR2 are DFQATT and SNEGSKA (reference sequence). The CDR3 DNA is TGCAGTGCTAGAGCAGCCCGAGGGCAGTATTTT. It yields the protein CSARAARGQYF.

V gene TRBV4-2 combines with J gene TRBJ2-5, with 12 bases identical to TRBD2. The CDR3 loop spans 15 amino acids. CDR1 is LGHNA, CDR2 YNFKEQ, per germline. V was pared by 4 bases and J by 4 bases, with 4 bases of the junction left unmatched. Written as DNA, the CDR3 is TGTGCCAGCAGCCCGACTAGCGGGAGATTAGAGACCCAGTACTTC. Its translation is CASSPTSGRLETQYF.